Listed here are 2 T cell receptor beta chains from one sample, sequenced in a study of graft-versus-host responses after intestinal transplantation. Their specific antigens are unknown. The assay was immunoSEQ multiplex PCR, and TCRdb's table has in-frame clones only and misses some. There are about 120,000 clones in the sample; 85% to 95% occur only once, and roughly 3% lies in the top ten. This specimen was unstimulated CD8+ T cells sorted from spleen or lymph node cells, taken before intestinal transplant. All receptors derive from a human donor who received an intestinal transplant.

The CDR3 sequence is CASSHLYGSSYEQYF. The DNA of the CDR3 is TGCGCCAGCAGCCACCTTTATGGAAGCTCCTACGAGCAGTACTTC. The chain links TRBV4-1 to TRBJ2-7; D is uncertain. The CDR3 sequence is 15 residues long. Germline V lookup: CDR1 MGHRA, CDR2 YSYEKL. V lost 3 bases, J lost 0 bases, and 12 bases lay in between.

The chain combines TRBV16 with TRBJ2-2, with 7 bases that match TRBD1. The germline gives CDR1 KGHSY, CDR2 FQNENV. The CDR3 extends over 15 amino acids. With 4 bases clipped from V and 4 bases from J, the junction kept 6 bases outside the gene matches. The CDR3 here is CASSRQGVFTGELFF. DNA for the CDR3: TGTGCCAGCAGCCGACAGGGTGTTTTCACCGGGGAGCTGTTTTTT.